The rows below give T cell receptor beta chains drawn from one sample of a study of cytomegalovirus exposure and HLA in healthy donors. Generated by immunoSEQ multiplex PCR, the TCRdb table keeps only in-frame clones and is missing some. The sample includes 110,000 to 150,000 clones, roughly 9.7% of them seen just once. Sequenced sample: PBMCs. All receptors derive from a man between 50 and 59 years old in good health and CMV-seronegative. CDR3s include the opening cysteine and the closing phenylalanine or tryptophan. The D gene is left open where the match is weak. Where a row states a size, it is once, few, many or the class of an expanded clone; other rows omit it.

d_gene,v_gene,abundance,j_gene,CDR3aa,CDR3nt
TRBD1,TRBV5-6,NA,TRBJ1-5,CASSFQGTGRQPQHF,TGTGCCAGCAGCTTCCAAGGGACAGGGAGGCAGCCCCAGCATTTT
TRBD2,TRBV10-2,NA,TRBJ2-5,CASTRTSGGKETQYF,TGCGCCAGCACCCGGACTAGCGGGGGGAAGGAGACCCAGTACTTC
TRBD2,TRBV5-1,few,TRBJ2-5,CASSLLGGQETQYF,TGCGCCAGCAGCTTGTTGGGGGGGCAAGAGACCCAGTACTTC
NA,TRBV7-8,NA,TRBJ1-3,CASSLAGNAGNTIYF,TGTGCCAGCAGCCTGGCGGGGAATGCTGGAAACACCATATATTTT
NA,TRBV19,many,TRBJ1-1,CASSWTEDTEAFF,TGTGCCAGTAGTTGGACAGAAGACACTGAAGCTTTCTTT
NA,TRBV23-1,NA,TRBJ2-2,CASGFLLLGQPNTGELFF,TGCGCCAGCGGATTTCTCCTACTCGGACAGCCGAACACCGGGGAGCTGTTTTTT
TRBD1,TRBV5-1,few,TRBJ1-2,CASSLTTGAYGYTF,TGCGCCAGCAGCTTGACGACAGGGGCCTATGGCTACACCTTC
NA,TRBV6-6,few,TRBJ2-5,CASSSPGETQYF,TGTGCCAGCAGTTCACCGGGAGAGACCCAGTACTTC
TRBD1,TRBV6-5,few,TRBJ2-7,CASQSPGQSYEQYF,TGTGCCAGCCAAAGTCCGGGACAGTCCTACGAGCAGTACTTC
TRBD1,TRBV28,NA,TRBJ1-5,CASSPAGTGEQPQHF,TGTGCCAGCAGCCCCGCGGGGACAGGGGAACAGCCCCAGCATTTT
NA,TRBV20-1,few,TRBJ2-1,CSATNNEQFF,TGCAGTGCTACAAACAATGAGCAGTTCTTC
NA,TRBV29-1,few,TRBJ2-7,CSAKRDEQYF,TGCAGCGCCAAGAGGGACGAGCAGTACTTC
NA,TRBV28,few,TRBJ1-5,CASSLGGGIDQPQHF,TGTGCCAGCAGTTTAGGGGGAGGGATTGATCAGCCCCAGCATTTT
NA,TRBV6-1,few,TRBJ2-5,CAVGPDINAQYF,TGTGCCGTCGGTCCCGACATCAACGCCCAGTACTTC
TRBD1,TRBV30,few,TRBJ1-2,CAWSVQGVDYGYTF,TGTGCCTGGAGTGTTCAGGGGGTCGACTATGGCTACACCTTC
TRBD2,TRBV19,NA,TRBJ2-1,CASSTTSGGANEQFF,TGTGCCAGTAGTACGACTAGCGGGGGGGCCAATGAGCAGTTCTTC
TRBD1,TRBV6-1,NA,TRBJ2-7,CASSLDRGGEQYF,TGTGCCAGCAGTCTGGACAGGGGAGGCGAGCAGTACTTC
NA,TRBV29-1,NA,TRBJ2-1,CSVEAGWSYEQFF,TGCAGCGTTGAGGCAGGGTGGAGTTATGAGCAGTTCTTC
NA,TRBV5-1,NA,TRBJ2-6,CASSLPGDGANVLTF,TGCGCCAGCAGCTTGCCCGGGGATGGGGCCAACGTCCTGACTTTC
TRBD1,TRBV6-6,NA,TRBJ1-4,CASSEDRAVREKLFF,TGTGCCAGCAGTGAGGACAGGGCGGTGAGAGAAAAACTGTTTTTC
NA,TRBV28,NA,TRBJ2-7,CASSLQGLSPYF,TGTGCCAGCAGTTTACAGGGGCTGTCGCCGTACTTC
TRBD1,TRBV2,few,TRBJ1-2,CASRTTGGRNYGYTF,TGTGCCAGCAGAACGACAGGGGGAAGAAACTATGGCTACACCTTC